This entry lists 30 T cell receptor beta chains sequenced from one sample in a study of siplizumab effects on memory and regulatory T cells. Sequencing used immunoSEQ multiplex PCR; TCRdb keeps in-frame clones, though not all of them. The sample carries 100,000 or so clones, just under 95% recorded once. The sequencing input was non-Treg CD4+ T cells sorted from blood. The receptors stem from a human donor in good health.

The chain uses TRBV19 and TRBJ2-1, with a weak D call TRBD2 (6 bases). Germline CDR1 reads LNHDA; CDR2 reads SQIVND (reference sequence). The CDR3 is 14 amino acids. The V gene lost 5 bases and the J gene lost 8 bases, with 16 bases spanning the gap. The chain's CDR3 is CASSALAPWDEQFF. The CDR3 bases are TGTGCCAGTAGTGCACTAGCTCCTTGGGATGAGCAGTTCTTC.

The J gene is TRBJ1-1, the V gene TRBV7-3; no reliable D call. Germline CDR1 and CDR2: SGHTA and FQGTGA. This CDR3 spans 13 amino acids. Trimming cost V 2 bases and J 2 bases, with 6 bases left between them. The CDR3 DNA follows: TGTGCCAGCAGCTTAGAGAGTAACACTGAAGCTTTCTTT. Translated, it gives CASSLESNTEAFF. The whole variable domain, filled in from reference TRBV7-3 and TRBJ1-1, reads GAGVSQTPSNKVTEKGKYVELRCDPISGHTALYWYRQSLGQGPEFLIYFQGTGAADDSGLPNDRFFAVRPEGSVSTLKIQRTERGDSAVYLCASSLESNTEAFFGQGTRLTVV.

This chain connects TRBV27 to TRBJ2-3; D call uncertain. Trimming removed 6 bases at V and 4 bases at J, with 11 bases between. The CDR3 extends over 13 amino acids. CDR1 MNHEY and CDR2 SMNVEV come from the germline V gene (reference sequence). CDR3 sequence reads: CASRRGAPDTQYF. The DNA for the CDR3 is TGTGCCAGCAGGCGAGGTGCCCCAGATACGCAGTATTTT.

V usage is TRBV28 and J usage is TRBJ1-5; no clear D. Looked up from germline, CDR1 is MDHEN and CDR2 is SYDVKM. Trimming took off 5 bases at V and 5 bases at J, with 4 bases between the two ends. This CDR3 is built from 11 residues. CDR3 bases: TGTGCCAGCAGTCGGTATCAGCCCCAGCATTTT. Translation: CASSRYQPQHF.

Written as DNA, the CDR3 is TGTGCCAGCAGCTTGACAGGGCTTCAGCCCCAGCATTTT. Encoded protein: CASSLTGLQPQHF. V and J are TRBV7-2 and TRBJ1-5, with 7 bases lining up with TRBD1. The germline V gene encodes CDR1 SGHTA and CDR2 FQGNSA. V trimming: 3 bases; J trimming: 6 bases; junction bases outside the gene matches: 2. There are 13 residues in the CDR3.

V is TRBV6-5 and J is TRBJ1-1, with 7 bases matching TRBD1. The CDR3 covers 13 residues. From germline, CDR1 is MNHEY and CDR2 SVGAGI. V shed 6 bases, J shed 4 bases, and the junction held 5 bases outside the gene matches. DNA for the CDR3: TGTGCCAGCAGGTATCAGGGGGGCACTGAAGCTTTCTTT. Its protein product is CASRYQGGTEAFF.

This clone was picked up one time. CDR3: CASSQDTTGTQYF. The DNA for the CDR3 is TGTGCCAGCAGCCAAGACACTACCGGGACCCAGTACTTC. The chain combines TRBV7-8 with TRBJ2-5; D call uncertain. The germline V and J ends were trimmed by 5 bases and 7 bases, with 14 bases remaining between them. From germline, CDR1 is SGHVS and CDR2 FQNEAQ. The CDR3 is 13 amino acids.

This sequence joins TRBV4-1 and TRBJ2-3; the D gene could be TRBD1 or TRBD2 (5 bases each). Trimming took off 5 bases at V and 1 base at J, with 10 bases between the two ends. Germline CDR1 MGHRA, CDR2 YSYEKL. This CDR3 has 14 residues. Here the CDR3 reads CASSYQGRTDTQYF. The CDR3 DNA sequence: TGCGCCAGCAGCTACCAGGGACGCACAGATACGCAGTATTTT.

The genes are TRBV27 and TRBJ2-2, with 8 bases that match TRBD2. The germline V gene encodes CDR1 MNHEY and CDR2 SMNVEV (reference sequence). With V trimmed by 8 bases and J by 3 bases, 8 bases remained unmatched. This CDR3 region has 15 residues. The CDR3 DNA is TGTGCCAGCGCACCGGGGGGGAGGTACACCGGGGAGCTGTTTTTT. Residues: CASAPGGRYTGELFF.

The chain carries TRBV6-5 and TRBJ1-1; weak D call: TRBD1 (5 bases). Germline V CDR1 and CDR2: MNHEY, SVGAGI. Trimming left V 6 bases short and J 2 bases short, with 13 bases between. CDR3 size: 14 residues. The CDR3 spells CASREDSRNTEAFF. The CDR3 DNA follows: TGTGCCAGCAGGGAAGACAGTCGTAACACTGAAGCTTTCTTT.

The chain recombines TRBV7-2 with TRBJ2-1; 7 nucleotides agree with TRBD1. This CDR3 comprises 14 residues. V dropped 5 bases and J dropped 4; count of bases not matched to a gene: 5. Germline V gene data show CDR1 as SGHTA and CDR2 as FQGNSA. The CDR3 reads CASSQGQKYNEQFF. The CDR3 coding sequence is TGTGCCAGCAGCCAGGGACAGAAGTACAATGAGCAGTTCTTC.

The rearrangement joins TRBV11-2 to TRBJ2-7, with 10 positions matching TRBD1. The CDR3 has 14 residues. Germline CDR1 and CDR2: SGHAT and FQNNGV. The trim removed 2 bases at V and 6 bases at J, leaving 4 bases unmatched. The CDR3 protein is CASSLLGTGVEQYF. As DNA, the CDR3 is TGTGCCAGCAGCTTACTCGGGACAGGGGTCGAGCAGTACTTC.

This CDR3 reads CASSFLLQGARGANVLTF. The CDR3 DNA is TGTGCCAGCAGCTTTCTCCTACAGGGGGCGCGTGGGGCCAACGTCCTGACTTTC. This chain uses TRBV7-8 with TRBJ2-6, with TRBD1 matching over 9 bases. V dropped 3 bases and J dropped 3; count of bases not matched to a gene: 9. CDR3 length: 18 amino acids. Germline V gene lookup returns CDR1 SGHVS and CDR2 FQNEAQ.

The chain recombines TRBV28 with TRBJ1-1; D possibly corresponds to TRBD1 (6 bases). Trimming removed 1 base at V and 11 bases at J, with 23 bases between. The CDR3 is 16 residues long. Germline loops: CDR1 MDHEN, CDR2 SYDVKM. CDR3 nucleotides: TGTGCCAGCAGTTTATCGATTTTGGGATTTGGACAGAGGGCTTTCTTT. Residues: CASSLSILGFGQRAFF.

The rearrangement links TRBV7-9 to TRBJ2-1; no firm D call. The CDR3 runs to 13 residues. The V end lost 5 bases, the J end lost 0 bases, and 5 bases lay between the germline ends. Germline loops: CDR1 SEHNR, CDR2 FQNEAQ (reference sequence). The CDR3 loop is CASSPSSYNEQFF. For the CDR3, the DNA is TGTGCCAGCAGCCCTAGCTCCTACAATGAGCAGTTCTTC.

The genes are TRBV28 and TRBJ2-2; D gene uncertain. CDR1 and CDR2 from the germline V gene are MDHEN and SYDVKM. Trimming took off 2 bases at V and 1 base at J, with 2 bases between the two ends. The CDR3 runs to 13 residues. The CDR3 region has the DNA TGTGCCAGCAGTTTAGGGAACACCGGGGAGCTGTTTTTT. Protein: CASSLGNTGELFF. The full variable domain, rest sourced from reference TRBV28 and TRBJ2-2, is DVKVTQSSRYLVKRTGEKVFLECVQDMDHENMFWYRQDPGLGLRLIYFSYDVKMKEKGDIPEGYSVSREKKERFSLILESASTNQTSMYLCASSLGNTGELFFGEGSRLTVL.

The V and J genes are TRBV19 and TRBJ1-5; D perhaps matches TRBD1 (6 bases). The V gene's germline CDR1 is LNHDA and CDR2 SQIVND (reference sequence). The length of the CDR3 is 15 residues. The V end lost 1 base, the J end lost 6 bases, and 13 bases lay between the germline ends. CDR3 in DNA: TGTGCCAGTAGTATAGCCACACAGGGTTTTCAGCCCCAGCATTTT. This translates into CASSIATQGFQPQHF.

Written as DNA, the CDR3 is TGTGCCAGCAGCTTGGCAGGGACAGAGAAACACTACGAGCAGTACTTC. This translates into CASSLAGTEKHYEQYF. This chain links TRBV5-8 with TRBJ2-7, with TRBD1 matching over 7 bases. With V trimmed by 0 bases and J by 3 bases, 9 bases remained unmatched. The germline gives CDR1 SGHTS, CDR2 YDEGEE. The CDR3 sequence is 16 residues long.

The chain links TRBV6-5 to TRBJ2-1; no reliable D call. This CDR3 has 14 residues. V was cut by 3 bases and J by 0 bases, with 6 bases left in between. Germline CDR1 reads MNHEY; CDR2 reads SVGAGI. CDR3 sequence: CASSYRTSYNEQFF. DNA for the CDR3: TGTGCCAGCAGTTATCGGACCTCCTACAATGAGCAGTTCTTC.

The J gene is TRBJ2-2, the V gene TRBV5-1, with 8 bases lining up with TRBD2. Germline lookup yields CDR1 SGHRS and CDR2 YFSETQ. V trimming: 0 bases; J trimming: 2 bases; junction bases outside the gene matches: 3. This CDR3 region has 16 residues. The CDR3 here is CASSLVSGTNTGELFF. Here the CDR3 DNA reads TGCGCCAGCAGCTTGGTTAGCGGGACAAACACCGGGGAGCTGTTTTTT.

The DNA for the CDR3 is TGTGCCAGCAGTTCCTCGCCCGCCTACGAGCAGTACTTC. This encodes CASSSSPAYEQYF. V usage is TRBV6-6 and J usage is TRBJ2-7; D unresolved. The CDR3 extends over 13 amino acids. The germline gives CDR1 MNHNY, CDR2 SVGAGI (reference sequence). Trimming removed 4 bases at V and 2 bases at J, with 9 bases between.

The chain joins TRBV20-1 to TRBJ2-3; D is unclear. CDR1 is DFQATT and CDR2 is SNEGSKA in the germline V gene (reference sequence). V dropped 5 bases and J dropped 6 bases, with 9 bases sitting between them. The CDR3 is 11 residues long. The CDR3 region has the DNA TGCAGTGCTGCCCCCGGGGATACGCAGTATTTT. Amino acids: CSAAPGDTQYF.

The CDR3 DNA reads as TGCAGTCCCCTGCTGGGGGACGAGCAGTACTTC. It yields the protein CSPLLGDEQYF. V gene TRBV20-1 combines with J gene TRBJ2-7; D might be TRBD1 or TRBD2, each matching 5 bases. With 8 bases removed from V and 5 bases from J, the gap between germline ends came to 13 bases. This CDR3 is 11 amino acids long. CDR1 and CDR2 from the germline V gene are DFQATT and SNEGSKA (reference sequence).

V usage is TRBV5-1 and J usage is TRBJ2-5; the match to TRBD1 covers 9 bases. With V trimmed by 1 base and J by 4 bases, 2 bases remained unmatched. CDR1 is SGHRS, CDR2 YFSETQ, per germline. The CDR3 extends over 14 amino acids. CDR3 DNA: TGCGCCAGCAGCTTGACAGGGGGCTTAGAGACCCAGTACTTC. The encoded protein is CASSLTGGLETQYF.

The chain has TRBV11-3 and TRBJ1-6; D ambiguous. From germline, CDR1 is SGHNT and CDR2 YENEEA. With 8 bases removed from V and 7 bases from J, the gap between germline ends came to 18 bases. This CDR3 has 15 amino acids. The CDR3, as DNA: TGTGCCAGCCGCTACGGGAGCCCTCTCAATTCACCCCTCCACTTT. It yields the protein CASRYGSPLNSPLHF.

This chain links TRBV7-8 with TRBJ2-1; 9 bases align to TRBD2. Looked up from germline, CDR1 is SGHVS and CDR2 is FQNEAQ. The J segment lost 5 bases and the V segment lost 5 bases, leaving 10 bases of the junction unmatched. This CDR3 is built from 16 residues. The CDR3: CASSPEKASGNNEQFF. The CDR3 DNA reads as TGTGCCAGCAGCCCCGAAAAGGCTAGCGGGAACAATGAGCAGTTCTTC.

This clone was picked up one time. The chain combines TRBV4-2 with TRBJ2-5; 7 nucleotides align to TRBD2. V was pared by 0 bases and J by 7 bases, with 8 bases of the junction left unmatched. Germline CDR1 LGHNA, CDR2 YNFKEQ. The CDR3 is made up of 15 amino acids. This CDR3 reads CASSQDSREGRTQYF. CDR3 sequence (DNA): TGTGCCAGCAGCCAAGATTCAAGGGAGGGGCGGACCCAGTACTTC.

The chain combines TRBV4-1 with TRBJ1-1; D not resolved. The CDR3 is 14 residues long. Trimming shortened V by 3 bases and J by 5 bases, and 13 bases separated the two germline ends. Germline V lookup: CDR1 MGHRA, CDR2 YSYEKL. CDR3 sequence (DNA): TGCGCCAGCAGCCAGGCCCTGTCGGGGACTGAAGCTTTCTTT. As protein: CASSQALSGTEAFF.

The chain recombines TRBV7-8 with TRBJ2-1; TRBD1 might be the D (6 bases). The CDR3 consists of 16 residues. V was pared by 5 bases and J by 0 bases, with 14 bases between. The V gene's germline CDR1 is SGHVS and CDR2 FQNEAQ. The CDR3 nucleotides are TGTGCCAGCAGCAGGACAGTCATGAGCTCCTACAATGAGCAGTTCTTC. Translating gives CASSRTVMSSYNEQFF.

In the case of this clone: The junction departs from the called germline gene at one end, perhaps through a read error. The chain recombines TRBV29-1 with TRBJ2-5; D uncertain. In germline, CDR1 is SQVTM, CDR2 ANQGSEA. The CDR3 sequence is 11 residues long. CDR3 nucleotides: TGCAGCGTCGAAGGGCTAGAGACCCAGTACTTC. Amino acids: CSVEGLETQYF.